This entry lists 25 T cell receptor beta chains sequenced from one sample in a study of blood T cells in healthy people across ages. A second PCR of about 7 to 12 cycles used a sample-barcoded 5' primer and a J-beta primer mix. TCRdb passed the 5' RACE reads through MiXCR, listing each CDR3 protein once. Among 700,000 or so distinct CDR3 sequences listed, around 38% were seen once. The material sequenced was blood. Receptors were obtained from a man older than 75 in good health.

This clonotype has just a few counts. One junction end disagrees with the germline gene, perhaps due to a read error. The rearrangement joins TRBV6-6 to TRBJ2-7, with D unclear. The length of the CDR3 is 12 residues. CDR1 and CDR2 from the germline V gene are MNHNY and SVGAGI (reference sequence). CDR3 region: CASSKLTYEQYF. The CDR3 nucleotides read TGTGCCAGCAGTAAACTAACCTACGAGCAGTACTTT.

This clonotype was counted ten times or more. The chain recombines TRBV7-2 with TRBJ2-3, with a weak D call TRBD1 (6 bases). CDR3 length: 13 amino acids. V dropped 5 bases and J dropped 5 bases, with 11 bases sitting between them. Germline assignment: CDR1 SGHTA and CDR2 FQGNSA. The CDR3 DNA reads TGTGCCAGCAGCAGCGGCAGGGGAGATACGCAGTATTTT. Encoded protein: CASSSGRGDTQYF.

V is TRBV27 and J is TRBJ1-2; D remains ambiguous. The CDR3 consists of 14 residues. The V gene's germline CDR1 is MNHEY and CDR2 SMNVEV (reference sequence). V was pared by 2 bases and J by 0 bases, with 7 bases between. CDR3 loop: CASSLTVANYGYTF. The CDR3, as DNA: TGTGCCAGCAGTTTAACAGTGGCTAACTATGGCTACACCTTC.

This clonotype was seen at least ten times. The rearrangement uses TRBV20-1 and TRBJ1-2; the D gene is possibly TRBD1 (6 bases). This CDR3 contains 14 residues. V lost 0 bases and J lost 7, with 15 bases in between. Germline V lookup: CDR1 DFQATT, CDR2 SNEGSKA (reference sequence). CDR3 DNA: TGCAGTGCTAGAGATTTCCCAGGGGAAGCTGGCTACACCTTC. As protein: CSARDFPGEAGYTF.

The chain joins TRBV4-2 to TRBJ2-3, with TRBD1 as a possible D gene (5 bases). The germline V gene encodes CDR1 LGHNA and CDR2 YNFKEQ. This CDR3 has 16 amino acids. Between the trimmed V and J ends, which lost 1 base and 0 bases, there was a span of 11 bases. This CDR3 reads CASSQAEAGSTDTQYF. In DNA, the CDR3 is TGTGCCAGCAGCCAAGCAGAGGCAGGGAGCACAGATACGCAGTATTTT.

This rearrangement joins TRBV7-8 to TRBJ1-1, with D possibly TRBD1 on 5 matching bases. CDR3 length: 14 residues. V was clipped by 8 bases and J by 6 bases, with 19 bases between them. Germline CDR1 and CDR2: SGHVS and FQNEAQ. The CDR3 DNA reads as TGTGCCAGCCCACCCGGGCCGGGGGAGCCTGAAGCTTTCTTT. It codes for CASPPGPGEPEAFF.

The chain employs TRBV5-8 and TRBJ1-5; D is unresolved. V was shortened by 0 bases and J by 0 bases, with 10 bases between the two germline ends. Per germline, CDR1 SGHTS and CDR2 YDEGEE. The CDR3 is 16 amino acids. The CDR3 region is CASSLEGGSSNQPQHF. The CDR3 nucleotides are TGTGCCAGCAGCTTGGAGGGAGGGAGTAGCAATCAGCCCCAGCATTTT.

This clonotype has a handful of counts. The CDR3 protein is CASSSVASGRSEQYF. The CDR3 bases are TGTGCCAGCAGCTCCGTGGCTAGCGGGAGGAGTGAGCAGTACTTC. This chain joins TRBV7-6 and TRBJ2-7, with 11 bases matching TRBD2. With 4 bases clipped from V and 7 bases from J, the junction kept 9 bases outside the gene matches. There are 15 residues in the CDR3. Germline V gene sequence: CDR1 SGHVS, CDR2 FNYEAQ. Drawing the rest from reference TRBV7-6 and TRBJ2-7, the complete variable domain is GAGVSQSPRYKVTKRGQDVALRCDPISGHVSLYWYRQALGQGPEFLTYFNYEAQQDKSGLPNDRFSAERPEGSISTLTIQRTEQRDSAMYRCASSSVASGRSEQYFGPGTRLTVT.

This clonotype was seen a few times. DNA for the CDR3: TGCGCCAGCAGCACGGGCGGGGGGACCCAGTACTTC. Translated, it gives CASSTGGGTQYF. The V call is TRBV4-3, the J call TRBJ2-5; 7 nucleotides align to TRBD2. The CDR3 sequence is 12 residues long. Germline values: CDR1 LGHNA, CDR2 YSLEER. The junction had 4 bases not matched to a gene; V was cut back by 5 bases and J by 7 bases.

The V gene is TRBV6-2 or TRBV6-3, the J gene TRBJ2-5; D is possibly TRBD2 (5 bases). Germline V gene data show CDR1 as MNHEY and CDR2 as SVGEGT. The CDR3 runs 13 residues. V gave up 7 bases and J gave up 11 bases, with 20 bases separating them. The CDR3 spells CASKRTEHNEQYF. For the CDR3, the DNA is TGTGCCAGCAAGAGGACTGAACACAATGAGCAGTACTTC.

The chain couples TRBV6-5 to TRBJ1-2; weak D call: TRBD1 (5 bases). The CDR3 covers 15 residues. V was clipped by 1 base and J by 5 bases, with 14 bases between them. CDR1 is MNHEY, CDR2 SVGAGI, per germline. The DNA for the CDR3 is TGTGCCAGCAGTTACTTGGGGGTCGGCAAATATGGCTACACCTTC. Encoded protein: CASSYLGVGKYGYTF.

This clonotype was observed at least ten times. A junction end diverges from the germline sequence, so it may reflect a read error. This sequence joins TRBV5-1 and TRBJ2-3; TRBD2 might be the D (5 bases). The CDR3 is made up of 14 amino acids. Germline CDR1 SGHRS, CDR2 YFSETQ. DNA for the CDR3: TGTGCCAGCAGCTCAACCGGGGTCACAGATACGCAGTATTTT. It translates to CASSSTGVTDTQYF.

The chain is built from TRBV28 and TRBJ1-2, with 7 bases lining up with TRBD1. V lost 6 bases and J lost 5; bases outside the gene matches: 12. Germline values: CDR1 MDHEN, CDR2 SYDVKM. There are 15 residues in the CDR3. The CDR3 region has the DNA TGTGCCAGCAGGACAGGGTTGGGGGGTTCTTATGGCTACACCTTC. Amino acids: CASRTGLGGSYGYTF.

Notes on this clonotype: Germline and junction disagree at one end, which may indicate a read error. V gene TRBV6-6 combines with J gene TRBJ1-2; D is possibly TRBD1 (5 bases). This CDR3 has 15 residues. From germline, CDR1 is MNHNY and CDR2 SVGAGI (reference sequence). The CDR3, as DNA: TGTGCCAGCAGTCGAACCGGGACGGGACTTTATGGCCACACCTTC. Its translation: CASSRTGTGLYGHTF.

This clonotype was counted only a few times. The chain couples TRBV20-1 to TRBJ1-5; tentatively, D is TRBD1 (5 bases). Trimming removed 1 base from V and 6 bases from J, with 16 bases in between. Per the germline V gene, CDR1 is DFQATT and CDR2 is SNEGSKA (reference sequence). This CDR3 has 15 residues. The CDR3 DNA follows: TGCAGTGCTAGAGGCACAGGCTCGGGGATTCAGCCCCAGCATTTT. Translating gives CSARGTGSGIQPQHF.

A remark on this clonotype: Just one base apart from a much larger clone, this may be a read error. The chain uses TRBV5-1 and TRBJ1-2; no clear D gene. CDR3 length: 14 amino acids. Germline assignment: CDR1 SGHRS and CDR2 YFSETQ. CDR3 region: CACSLDAGGYGYTF. CDR3 nucleotides: TGCGCCTGCAGCTTGGACGCCGGTGGATATGGCTACACCTTC.

The chain's CDR3 is CASSRPSGGGIPYNEQYF. The DNA of the CDR3 is TGTGCCAGCAGCCGACCCTCGGGGGGCGGTATCCCCTACAATGAGCAGTACTTC. This chain links TRBV12-3 or TRBV12-4 with TRBJ2-1; maybe TRBD2 (7 bases). The end of the DNA is better explained by TRBJ2-7, so the J call may be wrong. The CDR3 spans 18 residues.

The chain uses TRBV20-1 and TRBJ2-3; 11 bases are shared with TRBD2. The CDR3 has 14 amino acids. Germline V gives CDR1 DFQATT, CDR2 SNEGSKA (reference sequence). The V gene end was trimmed by 7 bases and the J gene end by 3 bases; junction bases not matched to a gene: 6. In DNA, the CDR3 is TGCAGTGTGTCTAGCGGGAGGTCGACAGATACGCAGTATTTT. Protein: CSVSSGRSTDTQYF.

In its sample, this clonotype was seen a few times. This chain uses TRBV4-2 with TRBJ2-7, with D possibly matching TRBD2 (6 bases). Germline values: CDR1 LGHNA, CDR2 YNFKEQ. Trimming removed 0 bases at V and 4 bases at J, with 13 bases between. There are 15 residues in the CDR3. The CDR3, as DNA: TGTGCCAGCAGCCAAGATTGGGCGGCGGGGTACGAGCAGTACTTC. Translation gives CASSQDWAAGYEQYF.

The chain is built from TRBV5-1 and TRBJ2-1; 10 bases align to TRBD2. CDR1 and CDR2 from the germline V gene are SGHRS and YFSETQ. The CDR3 is 18 amino acids. V gave up 4 bases and J gave up 7 bases; unmatched junction bases: 17. The chain's CDR3 is CASSKTTRTSGVQNEQFF. DNA of the CDR3: TGCGCCAGCAGCAAGACCACCCGGACTAGCGGCGTACAGAATGAGCAGTTCTTC.

The V and J genes are TRBV20-1 and TRBJ2-7, with TRBD2 matching 11 bases. The V gene's germline CDR1 is DFQATT and CDR2 SNEGSKA (reference sequence). V lost 6 bases, J lost 9 bases, and 13 bases stayed unmatched. This CDR3 has 14 residues. Written as DNA, the CDR3 is TGCAGTGCAGATGGGGGAGGACTAGCGGGCGGGCAGTACTTC. It encodes CSADGGGLAGGQYF.

This clonotype showed up just a few times. For the CDR3, the DNA is TGCGCCAGCAGCTTACCGACTAGCGGGGGGGCCTTAGATCGATTCGAGCAGTTCTTC. This translates into CASSLPTSGGALDRFEQFF. The V call is TRBV5-1, the J call TRBJ2-1, with 14 bases matching TRBD2. V trimming: 2 bases; J trimming: 10 bases; junction bases outside the gene matches: 17. This CDR3 region has 19 residues. CDR1 SGHRS and CDR2 YFSETQ come from the germline V gene.

This chain connects TRBV7-2 to TRBJ1-5; TRBD1 might be the D (5 bases). Trimming pared 4 bases from V and 0 bases from J, leaving 10 bases between. Per germline, CDR1 SGHTA and CDR2 FQGNSA. The CDR3 covers 15 residues. The CDR3 protein is CASSSGADSNQPQHF. The CDR3 DNA reads as TGTGCCAGCAGCTCTGGGGCGGATAGCAATCAGCCCCAGCATTTT.

The gene calls are TRBV5-1 and TRBJ2-3, with 11 bases fitting TRBD2. Unmatched junction bases numbered 13, after V lost 7 bases and J lost 3 bases. Germline V gene sequence: CDR1 SGHRS, CDR2 YFSETQ. There are 17 residues in the CDR3. CDR3: CASASRTSGPQTDTQYF. CDR3 DNA sequence: TGCGCCAGCGCGTCTCGGACTAGCGGGCCCCAGACAGATACGCAGTATTTT.

The chain links TRBV7-2 to TRBJ2-3, with D uncertain. Germline CDR1 and CDR2: SGHTA and FQGNSA. CDR3 size: 13 residues. The germline V and J ends were trimmed by 4 bases and 7 bases, with 12 bases remaining between them. The CDR3 nucleotides read TGTGCCAGCAGCTCCTCTGTCCCAAATACGCAGTATTTT. Translated, it gives CASSSSVPNTQYF. The whole variable domain, filled in from reference TRBV7-2 and TRBJ2-3, reads GAGVSQSPSNKVTEKGKDVELRCDPISGHTALYWYRQSLGQGLEFLIYFQGNSAPDKSGLPSDRFSAERTGGSVSTLTIQRTQQEDSAVYLCASSSSVPNTQYFGPGTRLTVL.